Sequencing of this TCR beta chain was carried out in a study of blood T cells in healthy people across ages. Trimming removed 4 bases from V and 9 bases from J; junction bases left unmatched: 6. The length of the CDR3 is 14 residues. Germline V lookup: CDR1 SGHDT, CDR2 YYEEEE. A second PCR of 7 to 11 cycles used a sample-barcoded 5' primer and a J-beta primer mix. Each cDNA molecule received a tag from a template-switch adaptor that had 12 random nucleotides. Each CDR3 protein is one row after TCRdb ran MiXCR on the 5' RACE reads. The sample includes roughly 550,000 distinct CDR3 sequences, under 30% seen only once; the top ten take roughly 9.4%. This clonotype was picked up many times. These same data were also listed under a study on T cells of mothers and their children. That work adds: Persistent microchimeric T cell clones were not found at ~100 per million sensitivity.

Sequencing was performed on blood. The rearrangement links TRBV5-6 to TRBJ1-6; TRBD1 agrees at 8 bases. This TCR was recovered from a boy younger than 18 in good health. CDR3 amino acids: CASSADRGVSPLHF. DNA of the CDR3: TGTGCCAGCAGCGCCGACAGGGGAGTTTCACCCCTCCACTTT.